These T cell receptor beta chains were read from a single sample in a study of blood T cells in healthy people across ages. TCRdb re-called the 5' RACE reads through MiXCR, storing one row per CDR3 protein. The table shows roughly 2 million distinct CDR3 sequences, with 49% occurring only once. The sequencing input was blood. These receptors were collected from a woman in her thirties or forties in good health. The CDR3 runs from the conserved cysteine through the conserved F or W. Fields, in order: CDR3 DNA, CDR3 protein, clone size, D gene, V gene, J gene. The D gene is left open where the match is weak. Clone size is given for some rows only: seen once, a few or many times, or a class if the clone is expanded.

TGCAGTGAAAGGCCCACAGATACGCAGTATTTT	CSERPTDTQYF	few	-	TRBV20-1	TRBJ2-3
TGTGCCAGCAGGCCCACAGGGGGAACCTACGAGCAGTACTTC	CASRPTGGTYEQYF	-	TRBD1	TRBV6-1	TRBJ2-7
TGTGCCAGCACCAGGTGGGCTAGCGGCCAAGAGACCCAGTACTTC	CASTRWASGQETQYF	-	TRBD2	TRBV28	TRBJ2-5
TGTGCCAGCAGTCTAGCGGGGGCCCACGCCAATGAGCGGTTCTTC	CASSLAGAHANERFF	-	TRBD2	TRBV28	TRBJ2-1
TGTGCCATCAGTGAGTCGGACAAGGGCATCTATGGCTACACCTTC	CAISESDKGIYGYTF	few	-	TRBV10-3	TRBJ1-2
TGTGCCAGCAGTTTAAGCCTAACAGGGACAAGCGAGCAGTACTTC	CASSLSLTGTSEQYF	-	-	TRBV27	TRBJ2-7
TGTGCCGGCGACCAGGTCCAAGAGACCCAGTACTTC	CAGDQVQETQYF	-	-	TRBV2	TRBJ2-5
TGCAGTGCTAGTTCCGACCGACGGCCAAACATTCAGTACTTC	CSASSDRRPNIQYF	once	-	TRBV20-1	TRBJ2-4
TGCGCCAGCAGCTTGCCCGAACCAAGCTCTGGGGCCAACGTCCTGACTTTC	CASSLPEPSSGANVLTF	-	-	TRBV5-1	TRBJ2-6
TGCAGTGCTAGGCGCCCTAGCGGGGCCGATACGCAGTATTTT	CSARRPSGADTQYF	-	TRBD2	TRBV20-1	TRBJ2-3
TGCAGTGTACGGGCAGCACCCAGAGAGGGGGACAAACTGTTTTTT	CSVRAAPREGDKLFF	-	-	TRBV20-1	TRBJ1-4
TGCGCCAGCACCATCTTACAGGGGAGGGAGACCCAGTACTTC	CASTILQGRETQYF	few	-	TRBV5-1	TRBJ2-5
TGTGCCAGCAGCTTGGGACAGGGACGCCACACCTTC	CASSLGQGRHTF	-	TRBD1	TRBV5-6	TRBJ1-2
TGCAGCGTTGCGTCCGCGGGCTACGAGCAGTACTTC	CSVASAGYEQYF	few	-	TRBV29-1	TRBJ2-7
TGTGCCAGCAGCCCCCCGGGGGGCCACAATGAGCAGTTCTTC	CASSPPGGHNEQFF	-	-	TRBV13	TRBJ2-1
TGTGCCAGCAGTTTATGGACAGGGGGCGATGAGTCACCCCTCCACTTT	CASSLWTGGDESPLHF	few	TRBD1	TRBV28	TRBJ1-6
TGTGCCAGCAGCTCGGTACAGGGTCCCTACGAGCAGTACTTC	CASSSVQGPYEQYF	-	-	TRBV7-2	TRBJ2-7
TGCGCCAGCAACCCGGGACACTCCTACAATGAGCAGTTCTTC	CASNPGHSYNEQFF	-	-	TRBV5-1	TRBJ2-1
TGCGCCAGCAGCTCCGGTAGCGGGGGCTACTACAATGAGCAGTTCTTC	CASSSGSGGYYNEQFF	few	TRBD2	TRBV5-1	TRBJ2-1
TGTGCCACCAGTCTCAGGGGTGGGAGGGGGACCCAGTACTTC	CATSLRGGRGTQYF	-	-	TRBV28	TRBJ2-5
TGTGCCAGCAGCTTAGTGGGTTTCGGCGGGGGGAAGTCCTACGAGCAGTACTTC	CASSLVGFGGGKSYEQYF	-	TRBD2	TRBV11-2	TRBJ2-7
TGTGCCAGTAGTATCGAGGGGGTAGGAAACATTCAGTACTTC	CASSIEGVGNIQYF	-	-	TRBV19	TRBJ2-4
TGTGCCAGCATTTCGGGGGCTGACTCCTACAATGAGCAGTTCTTC	CASISGADSYNEQFF	-	-	TRBV6-1	TRBJ2-1
TGTGCCAGCAGCTTTGACCAGGGGGACACTGAAGCTTTCTTT	CASSFDQGDTEAFF	-	TRBD1	TRBV9	TRBJ1-1
TGTGCCAGCAGCTCCATTTTGGCCAACGTCCTGACTTTC	CASSSILANVLTF	-	-	TRBV6-5	TRBJ2-6
TGTGCCAGCAGTGAAGGGACAGGGGGCGGCTATGGCTACACCTTC	CASSEGTGGGYGYTF	few	TRBD1	TRBV6-1	TRBJ1-2
TGTGCCAGCAGTTCGGTGGCGGGCCCGGTCTATGGCTACACCTTC	CASSSVAGPVYGYTF	-	-	TRBV6-5	TRBJ1-2
TGTGCCAGCAGCCAATTCCAGGTAGAGACCCAGTACTTC	CASSQFQVETQYF	once	-	TRBV3-1	TRBJ2-5
TGTGCCAACAGTTTATCTGGTCTGGGGCTAGCGGGGAGCCTTCGACCCTACGAGCAGTACTTC	CANSLSGLGLAGSLRPYEQYF	-	TRBD2	TRBV28	TRBJ2-7
TGTGCCAGCAGCCAAGAAGTCGCAGGGCAAAACATTCAGTACTTC	CASSQEVAGQNIQYF	-	-	TRBV4-2	TRBJ2-4
TGTGCCAGCAGCGTTAGGGGGTTAGGGACTAGCGGCTACAATGAGCAGTTCTTC	CASSVRGLGTSGYNEQFF	-	TRBD2	TRBV7-2	TRBJ2-1
TGTGCCAGCACTAAACAGGGGTCGGGAGATACGCAGTATTTT	CASTKQGSGDTQYF	-	TRBD1	TRBV6-1	TRBJ2-3
TGCGCCAGCAGATTGGGGGACTACCAAGAGACCCAGTACTTC	CASRLGDYQETQYF	few	-	TRBV5-1	TRBJ2-5
TGTGCCAGCACCGGCAGGGAGAATGAAAAACTGTTTTTT	CASTGRENEKLFF	-	-	TRBV21-1	TRBJ1-4
TGCAGCGTTGGAAGGAGGGGCGACTATGGCTACACCTTC	CSVGRRGDYGYTF	-	-	TRBV29-1	TRBJ1-2
TGTGCCAGCAGCCCGGGACAGGGCGCCACTGAAGCTTTCTTT	CASSPGQGATEAFF	-	TRBD1	TRBV5-1	TRBJ1-1
TGCGCCAGCAGCCAAGATCTTATCGGGGGGGTTAGCACAGATACGCAGTATTTT	CASSQDLIGGVSTDTQYF	-	TRBD2	TRBV4-3	TRBJ2-3
TGTGCCAGCAGTTATCCTTCGAGCGGTCAATACACCGGGGAGCTGTTTTTT	CASSYPSSGQYTGELFF	-	-	TRBV6-2/TRBV6-3	TRBJ2-2
TGTGCCAGCTCACCAATGAGCTGGGAGACCCAGTACTTC	CASSPMSWETQYF	-	-	TRBV18	TRBJ2-5
TGTGCCAGCAGCCAGGCCGGGACAGGGTCCGCCGGGGAGCTGTTTTTT	CASSQAGTGSAGELFF	-	TRBD1	TRBV14	TRBJ2-2
TGTGCCAGCAGCCTGTATAGCACAGGGGGGGATGAAAAACTGTTTTTT	CASSLYSTGGDEKLFF	-	TRBD1	TRBV7-9	TRBJ1-4
TGCAGTGGTGACAGGGGATCGATCACTGAAGCTTTCTTT	CSGDRGSITEAFF	few	TRBD1	TRBV20-1	TRBJ1-1
TGTGCCAGCAGCCACAGAAGCGGAAGGTTGGACGAGCAGTACTTC	CASSHRSGRLDEQYF	-	-	TRBV3-1	TRBJ2-7
TGTGCCAGCAGTTCCCTTCTGGGGGCCAACGTCCTGACTTTC	CASSSLLGANVLTF	-	-	TRBV28	TRBJ2-6
TGTGCCAGCAGCTTCCTCCCAGGGGGCGGGGGCGCCTTGGCGCAGTATTTT	CASSFLPGGGGALAQYF	-	-	TRBV7-9	TRBJ2-3
TGCAGTGCCGAGACAGGGGTGGATGAGCAGTTCTTC	CSAETGVDEQFF	-	TRBD1	TRBV20-1	TRBJ2-1
TGTGCCAGCAGCCAATCCGGACTAATGGAGACCCAGTACTTC	CASSQSGLMETQYF	-	-	TRBV3-1	TRBJ2-5
TGCGCCAGCAGCTCGTTCCGGGGGAGCTCCTACAATGAGCAGTTCTTC	CASSSFRGSSYNEQFF	-	-	TRBV5-1	TRBJ2-1
TGCAGTGCCTTCTGGCTCGGGGGCACCTTC	CSAFWLGGTF	few	-	TRBV20-1	TRBJ1-2
TGCGCCAGCAGCTGGACAGGGGGCGCCCCAAGAGAGACCCAGTACTTC	CASSWTGGAPRETQYF	-	TRBD1	TRBV5-1	TRBJ2-5
TGCAGTGCTAGAGTGGGGGCCGACTACGAGCAGTACTTC	CSARVGADYEQYF	few	-	TRBV20-1	TRBJ2-7
TGTGCCATCAATCCGGACTTAGACAATGGCTACACCTTC	CAINPDLDNGYTF	-	-	TRBV10-3	TRBJ1-2
TGCGCCAGCAGTGATCACAGGATGTCAGATACGCAGTATTTT	CASSDHRMSDTQYF	-	-	TRBV10-2	TRBJ2-3
TGTGCCAGCAGCTTAGGGGGGGACAGCTCCTACGAGCAGTACTTC	CASSLGGDSSYEQYF	many	-	TRBV7-2	TRBJ2-7